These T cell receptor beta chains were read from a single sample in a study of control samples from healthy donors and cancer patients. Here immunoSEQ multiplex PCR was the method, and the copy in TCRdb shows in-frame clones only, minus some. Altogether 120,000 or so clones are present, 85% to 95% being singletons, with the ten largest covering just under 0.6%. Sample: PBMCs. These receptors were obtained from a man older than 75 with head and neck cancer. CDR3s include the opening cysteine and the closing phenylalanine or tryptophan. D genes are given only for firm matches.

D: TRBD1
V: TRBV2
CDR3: CASSVHLGTGGDYTF

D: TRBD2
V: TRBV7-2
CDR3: CASSDRTSGNFYNEQFF

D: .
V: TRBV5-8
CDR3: CASSPTQGSYEQYF

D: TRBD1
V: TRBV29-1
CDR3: CSVGTGGTYEQYF

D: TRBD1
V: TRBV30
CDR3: CAWSSPGQATYEQYF

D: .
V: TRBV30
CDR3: CACFIQGAPYEQYF

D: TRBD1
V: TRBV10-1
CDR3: CASSESQGVHTDTQYF

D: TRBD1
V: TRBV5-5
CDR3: CASSLTGDEKLFF

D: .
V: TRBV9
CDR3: CASSVRGSQETQYF

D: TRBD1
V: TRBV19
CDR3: CASSKGQVNQPQHF

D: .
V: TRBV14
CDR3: CASSPGYEQYF

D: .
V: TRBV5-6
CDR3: CASSLPEYGYTF